The 21 T cell receptor beta chains reported below all come from one sample, sequenced in a study of cytomegalovirus exposure and HLA in healthy donors. TCRdb's copy holds only in-frame clones and misses some; the assay was immunoSEQ multiplex PCR. Of around 130,000 clones in the sample, 70% to 90% were seen once. The sequenced material came from PBMCs. Receptors originate from a woman under 40 in good health and CMV-seronegative.

V usage is TRBV5-1 and J usage is TRBJ2-1, with 7 positions matching TRBD1. Germline CDR1 is SGHRS and CDR2 is YFSETQ. The V and J ends lost 5 bases and 8 bases, in that order; junction bases with no gene match: 4. This CDR3 is 12 amino acids long. CDR3 region: CASREGGDEQFF. The CDR3 region has the DNA TGCGCCAGCAGAGAAGGGGGCGATGAGCAGTTCTTC. Filled out from reference TRBV5-1 and TRBJ2-1, the complete variable domain reads KAGVTQTPRYLIKTRGQQVTLSCSPISGHRSVSWYQQTPGQGLQFLFEYFSETQRNKGNFPGRFSGRQFSNSRSEMNVSTLELGDSALYLCASREGGDEQFFGPGTRLTVL.

The genes are TRBV4-1 and TRBJ1-2; D ambiguous. V gave up 4 bases and J gave up 8 bases, with 14 bases separating them. This CDR3 has 13 residues. Germline V gene data show CDR1 as MGHRA and CDR2 as YSYEKL. CDR3 DNA sequence: TGCGCCAGCAGCCCCCCTGCCTTACAGGGCTACACCTTC. Amino acids: CASSPPALQGYTF.

J is TRBJ1-2 and V is TRBV19, with a tentative D call TRBD1 (6 bases). This CDR3 region has 13 residues. Germline lookup yields CDR1 LNHDA and CDR2 SQIVND (reference sequence). V shed 7 bases and J shed 6 bases, with 15 bases lying between them. DNA for the CDR3: TGTGCCAGTAACGTCCGGGGGGCCCATGGCTACACCTTC. Its protein product is CASNVRGAHGYTF. The variable domain in full, completed from reference TRBV19 and TRBJ1-2, reads DGGITQSPKYLFRKEGQNVTLSCEQNLNHDAMYWYRQDPGQGLRLIYYSQIVNDFQKGDIAEGYSVSREKKESFPLTVTSAQKNPTAFYLCASNVRGAHGYTFGSGTRLTVV.

The rearrangement joins TRBV7-9 to TRBJ1-6; D is uncertain. The V end was cut by 1 base, the J end by 9 bases, with 4 bases between. Germline V CDR1 and CDR2: SEHNR, FQNEAQ (reference sequence). This CDR3 is built from 12 residues. CDR3 sequence reads: CASSLVGSPLHF. CDR3 nucleotide sequence: TGTGCCAGCAGCTTAGTCGGTTCACCCCTCCACTTT.

This clone was seen a few times. This chain uses TRBV13 with TRBJ1-2; the D gene is possibly TRBD1 (6 bases). The CDR3 loop spans 14 amino acids. Per germline, CDR1 PRHDT and CDR2 FYEKMQ (reference sequence). The ends were cut back, 2 bases at V and 5 bases at J, with 12 bases in the middle. The CDR3: CASSLFGQGYGYTF. The CDR3 DNA follows: TGTGCCAGCAGCTTATTTGGGCAGGGGTATGGCTACACCTTC. Full variable domain (remainder filled in from reference TRBV13 and TRBJ1-2): AAGVIQSPRHLIKEKRETATLKCYPIPRHDTVYWYQQGPGQDPQFLISFYEKMQSDKGSIPDRFSAQQFSDYHSELNMSSLELGDSALYFCASSLFGQGYGYTFGSGTRLTVV.

The chain employs TRBV6-5 and TRBJ1-2; perhaps TRBD1 as D (6 bases). This CDR3 is 15 amino acids long. Trimming removed 6 bases from V and 2 bases from J, with 16 bases in between. CDR1 and CDR2 from the germline V gene are MNHEY and SVGAGI. The CDR3 loop is CASSIGGAGNYGYTF. The CDR3 DNA reads as TGTGCCAGCAGCATCGGGGGGGCCGGCAACTATGGCTACACCTTC.

The chain recombines TRBV18 with TRBJ2-3; 9 bases are a match to TRBD1. The CDR3 length is 18 residues. Germline CDR1 is KGHSH and CDR2 is LQKENI. The V and J ends lost 5 bases and 1 base, in that order; junction bases with no gene match: 13. The CDR3 region has the DNA TGTGCCAGCTCATTGCGGACAGGGGCCTTCACGGGCACAGATACGCAGTATTTT. This sequence encodes CASSLRTGAFTGTDTQYF.

The chain recombines TRBV9 with TRBJ2-7, with a weak D call TRBD2 (7 bases). The V gene lost 0 bases and the J gene lost 7 bases, with 11 bases spanning the gap. This CDR3 is built from 13 residues. From germline, CDR1 is SGDLS and CDR2 YYNGEE. CDR3 DNA sequence: TGTGCCAGCAGCGTAGCGGGGGGCTTAGAGCAGTACTTC. It yields the protein CASSVAGGLEQYF.

The chain combines TRBV29-1 with TRBJ2-3; TRBD2 aligns across 14 bases. The CDR3 is 15 amino acids. V was pared by 7 bases and J by 7 bases, with 10 bases of the junction left unmatched. CDR1 is SQVTM, CDR2 ANQGSEA, per germline. The CDR3 bases are TGCAGCGGATCCCAAGGGACTAGCGGGGGAAATACGCAGTATTTT. This codes for CSGSQGTSGGNTQYF.

The chain joins TRBV6-5 to TRBJ1-4; 8 positions agree with TRBD1. Unmatched junction bases numbered 4, after V lost 1 base and J lost 3 bases. The CDR3 length is 16 residues. Germline V gives CDR1 MNHEY, CDR2 SVGAGI. The CDR3: CASSYWGTGPNEKLFF. The DNA of the CDR3 is TGTGCCAGCAGTTACTGGGGGACAGGTCCTAATGAAAAACTGTTTTTT.

This chain links TRBV5-1 with TRBJ1-3, with D possibly matching TRBD1 (5 bases). V was cut by 0 bases and J by 5 bases, with 12 bases left in between. Germline lookup yields CDR1 SGHRS and CDR2 YFSETQ. The CDR3 extends over 15 amino acids. CDR3 sequence: CASSLGQMNRNTIYF. The CDR3 region has the DNA TGCGCCAGCAGCTTGGGACAGATGAACCGAAACACCATATATTTT.

The chain carries TRBV5-1 and TRBJ1-4; D may be TRBD1 (5 bases). The V end was cut by 2 bases, the J end by 7 bases, with 18 bases between. This CDR3 has 16 residues. The germline gives CDR1 SGHRS, CDR2 YFSETQ. The CDR3 DNA reads as TGCGCCAGCAGCTTTTCCAGTTTCGGAGGGACTGAAAAACTGTTTTTT. Residues: CASSFSSFGGTEKLFF. The variable domain in full, with the rest retrieved from reference TRBV5-1 and TRBJ1-4, is KAGVTQTPRYLIKTRGQQVTLSCSPISGHRSVSWYQQTPGQGLQFLFEYFSETQRNKGNFPGRFSGRQFSNSRSEMNVSTLELGDSALYLCASSFSSFGGTEKLFFGSGTQLSVL.

This clone came up a few times. This chain uses TRBV6-5 with TRBJ1-2, with 9 bases identical to TRBD1. Losses at the gene ends were 2 bases for V and 4 bases for J; bases not matched to a gene: 8. The CDR3 is made up of 16 amino acids. Germline CDR1 reads MNHEY; CDR2 reads SVGAGI. The DNA of the CDR3 is TGTGCCAGCAGTTACCGTCCCGGGACAGGGACCTATGGCTACACCTTC. As protein: CASSYRPGTGTYGYTF.

This clone was observed once. V usage is TRBV27 and J usage is TRBJ2-2; TRBD2 might be the D (6 bases). Trimming took 1 base from V and 1 from J, leaving 7 bases between them. The germline CDR1 and CDR2 sequences are MNHEY and SMNVEV (reference sequence). This CDR3 has 15 residues. CDR3 sequence (DNA): TGTGCCAGCAGTTTATGGCGGGAGAACACCGGGGAGCTGTTTTTT. This sequence encodes CASSLWRENTGELFF.

This clone was recorded a few times. The chain carries TRBV25-1 and TRBJ1-2, with D perhaps TRBD1 (5 bases). The CDR3 sequence is 13 residues long. CDR1 MGHDK and CDR2 SYGVNS come from the germline V gene. V was shortened by 4 bases and J by 6 bases, with 12 bases between the two germline ends. As DNA, the CDR3 is TGTGCCAGCAGTGTCGGGGGAAGGAATGGCTACACCTTC. Its protein product is CASSVGGRNGYTF.

V gene TRBV7-9 combines with J gene TRBJ1-1; D not resolved. Between the trimmed V and J ends, which lost 4 bases and 9 bases, there was a span of 12 bases. CDR1 and CDR2 from the germline V gene are SEHNR and FQNEAQ (reference sequence). The CDR3 sequence is 12 residues long. Here the CDR3 DNA reads TGTGCCAGCAGCTCATCACTCTCCCAAGCTTTCTTT. Translation gives CASSSSLSQAFF. The variable domain in full, completed from reference TRBV7-9 and TRBJ1-1, reads DTGVSQNPRHKITKRGQNVTFRCDPISEHNRLYWYRQTLGQGPEFLTYFQNEAQLEKSRLLSDRFSAERPKGSFSTLEIQRTEQGDSAMYLCASSSSLSQAFFGQGTRLTVV.

V and J are TRBV7-2 and TRBJ2-7; 14 nucleotides match TRBD2. The CDR3 is 18 amino acids. V shed 5 bases, J shed 2 bases, and the junction held 11 bases outside the gene matches. Germline assignment: CDR1 SGHTA and CDR2 FQGNSA. CDR3 residues: CASSPWGTSGGSTYEQYF. CDR3 nucleotides: TGTGCCAGCAGCCCCTGGGGGACTAGCGGGGGCTCTACCTACGAGCAGTACTTC.

The chain joins TRBV27 to TRBJ1-4, with TRBD1 matching over 7 bases. CDR3 size: 15 residues. Trimming cost V 5 bases and J 3 bases; bases outside gene matches: 6. Germline CDR1 reads MNHEY; CDR2 reads SMNVEV (reference sequence). CDR3 sequence: CASSIEGQSNEKLFF. CDR3 coding DNA: TGTGCCAGCAGTATAGAGGGACAGTCTAATGAAAAACTGTTTTTT.

The chain links TRBV30 to TRBJ2-2; tentative D call: TRBD2 (6 bases). Trimming shortened V by 5 bases and J by 5 bases, and 21 bases separated the two germline ends. Germline V gives CDR1 GTSNPN, CDR2 SVGIG (reference sequence). This CDR3 comprises 16 residues. The CDR3, as DNA: TGTGCCTGGGCGTCGGGGGAATGGGGGGAGACCGGGGAGCTGTTTTTT. Its protein is CAWASGEWGETGELFF.

This CDR3 reads CASGGTSYEQYF. CDR3 nucleotides: TGTGCTAGTGGAGGGACTTCTTACGAGCAGTACTTC. The V call is TRBV12-5, the J call TRBJ2-7; TRBD2 might be the D (6 bases). The germline V gene has CDR1 LGHNT and CDR2 FRNRAP. With 6 bases removed from V and 4 bases from J, the gap between germline ends came to 10 bases. This CDR3 is 12 amino acids long.

The chain carries TRBV19 and TRBJ1-5; possibly TRBD1 for D (5 bases). V was pared by 7 bases and J by 3 bases, with 13 bases between. Germline assignment: CDR1 LNHDA and CDR2 SQIVND (reference sequence). CDR3 size: 14 residues. Here the CDR3 reads CASTAGRINQPQHF. The CDR3 DNA sequence: TGTGCCAGTACCGCGGGACGGATCAATCAGCCCCAGCATTTT. Full variable domain (outside the CDR3, taken from reference TRBV19 and TRBJ1-5): DGGITQSPKYLFRKEGQNVTLSCEQNLNHDAMYWYRQDPGQGLRLIYYSQIVNDFQKGDIAEGYSVSREKKESFPLTVTSAQKNPTAFYLCASTAGRINQPQHFGDGTRLSIL.